The 23 T cell receptor beta chains given below trace back to one sample, sequenced in a study of blood T cell repertoires in COVID-19. The assay was immunoSEQ multiplex PCR, and TCRdb's table has in-frame clones only and misses some. The data contain about 130,000 clones, approximately 85% of them singletons. Sequencing used peripheral blood. These receptors all stem from a human donor in a cohort sampled during active COVID-19.

The chain joins TRBV6-5 to TRBJ2-7; the match to TRBD1 covers 11 bases. The CDR3 runs to 15 residues. Germline loops: CDR1 MNHEY, CDR2 SVGAGI. Unmatched junction bases numbered 10, after V lost 6 bases and J lost 6 bases. This chain's CDR3 is CASRKSGQGDLEQYF. As DNA, the CDR3 is TGTGCCAGCAGGAAATCGGGACAGGGGGACCTCGAGCAGTACTTC.

The V gene is TRBV5-4, the J gene TRBJ2-2, with TRBD2 identical over 11 bases. Germline-derived CDR1 and CDR2 are SGHNT and YYREEE (reference sequence). Losses at the gene ends were 4 bases for V and 5 bases for J; bases not matched to a gene: 7. The CDR3 is 16 amino acids. CDR3 residues: CASSLAGGLGTGELFF. The CDR3 nucleotides read TGTGCCAGCAGCCTAGCGGGAGGATTGGGGACCGGGGAGCTGTTTTTT.

The chain combines TRBV5-4 with TRBJ2-3, with D hard to call. CDR3 length: 13 residues. Germline V CDR1 and CDR2: SGHNT, YYREEE (reference sequence). The V end lost 4 bases, the J end lost 4 bases, and 10 bases lay between the germline ends. The CDR3 here is CASSRGKADTQYF. CDR3 sequence (DNA): TGTGCCAGCAGCCGAGGAAAAGCAGATACGCAGTATTTT.

J is TRBJ1-2 and V is TRBV7-9; 9 nucleotides agree with TRBD1. The V and J ends lost 6 bases and 7 bases, in that order; junction bases with no gene match: 6. The CDR3 extends over 13 amino acids. Germline V gives CDR1 SEHNR, CDR2 FQNEAQ (reference sequence). The CDR3 loop is CASSSQGARGYTF. As DNA, the CDR3 is TGTGCCAGCAGTTCACAGGGGGCGCGTGGCTACACCTTC.

The chain recombines TRBV5-1 with TRBJ1-6, with D unclear. CDR1 SGHRS and CDR2 YFSETQ come from the germline V gene. CDR3 size: 16 residues. Trimming stripped 0 bases from V and 2 bases from J, with 9 bases between. The CDR3 is CASSLGEVTYNSPLHF. The DNA for the CDR3 is TGCGCCAGCAGCTTGGGGGAGGTCACCTATAATTCACCCCTCCACTTT.

The chain carries TRBV14 and TRBJ2-5, with a weak D call TRBD2 (6 bases). The V end was cut by 2 bases, the J end by 7 bases, with 14 bases between. This CDR3 is built from 14 residues. Germline assignment: CDR1 SGHDN and CDR2 FVKESK. The CDR3 nucleotides read TGTGCCAGCAGCCAACTTTCCGGGACTGGGACCCAGTACTTC. This codes for CASSQLSGTGTQYF.

The chain couples TRBV4-2 to TRBJ1-4; no definite D call. Trimming removed 0 bases at V and 0 bases at J, with 5 bases between. CDR3 length equals 15 residues. The germline V gene encodes CDR1 LGHNA and CDR2 YNFKEQ. The CDR3 DNA reads TGTGCCAGCAGCCAAGAACGGGCAACTAATGAAAAACTGTTTTTT. Translation: CASSQERATNEKLFF.

V is TRBV7-8 and J is TRBJ2-1, with D perhaps TRBD2 (6 bases). The CDR3 has 16 residues. Trimming removed 3 bases from V and 1 base from J, with 13 bases in between. The germline V gene encodes CDR1 SGHVS and CDR2 FQNEAQ. The DNA for the CDR3 is TGTGCCAGCAGCTTGACTAGTGGGGCTTCCTACAATGAGCAGTTCTTC. It encodes CASSLTSGASYNEQFF.

V is TRBV30 and J is TRBJ2-1; 12 positions agree with TRBD2. V was clipped by 3 bases and J by 8 bases; unmatched bases: 17. The CDR3 spans 18 residues. Per the germline V gene, CDR1 is GTSNPN and CDR2 is SVGIG (reference sequence). Written as DNA, the CDR3 is TGTGCCTGGAGAAACCTACCGCGACTAGCGGGGGCGGGGGATGAGCAGTTCTTC. It yields the protein CAWRNLPRLAGAGDEQFF.

This chain uses TRBV18 with TRBJ2-2; no reliable D call. This CDR3 has 14 amino acids. Germline V gene lookup returns CDR1 KGHSH and CDR2 LQKENI. Trimming shortened V by 1 base and J by 5 bases, and 8 bases separated the two germline ends. The DNA for the CDR3 is TGTGCCAGCTCACCACTGAGTCAAACCGGGGAGCTGTTTTTT. It specifies CASSPLSQTGELFF. Full variable domain (missing parts from reference TRBV18 and TRBJ2-2): NAGVMQNPRHLVRRRGQEARLRCSPMKGHSHVYWYRQLPEEGLKFMVYLQKENIIDESGMPKERFSAEFPKEGPSILRIQQVVRGDSAAYFCASSPLSQTGELFFGEGSRLTVL.

V gene TRBV3-1 (or the pseudogene TRBV3-2) combines with J gene TRBJ2-7, with D unclear. The CDR3 runs 15 residues. Trimming shortened V by 0 bases and J by 0 bases, and 9 bases separated the two germline ends. CDR1 and CDR2 from the germline V gene are LGHDT and YNNKEL (reference sequence). The CDR3 bases are TGTGCCAGCAGCCAAGACTCGGTGAGCTCCTACGAGCAGTACTTC. Translating it yields CASSQDSVSSYEQYF.

The rearrangement uses TRBV2 and TRBJ2-1; D possibly corresponds to TRBD2 (5 bases). The germline V and J ends were trimmed by 3 bases and 6 bases, with 15 bases remaining between them. Per germline, CDR1 SNHLY and CDR2 FYNNEI. The CDR3 is 15 amino acids. CDR3 sequence (DNA): TGTGCCAGCAGTGACGGGGTCTCAGGAGGCAATGAGCAGTTCTTC. Protein product: CASSDGVSGGNEQFF.

The chain couples TRBV3-1 (or the pseudogene TRBV3-2) to TRBJ1-4; 11 bases are shared with TRBD1. This CDR3 is 14 amino acids long. Germline V gene sequence: CDR1 LGHDT, CDR2 YNNKEL (reference sequence). Losses at the gene ends were 1 base for V and 10 bases for J; bases not matched to a gene: 2. The CDR3 loop is CASSQAGTGGKLFF. As DNA, the CDR3 is TGTGCCAGCAGCCAAGCCGGGACAGGGGGAAAACTGTTTTTT.

The J gene is TRBJ2-5, the V gene TRBV13; 7 bases line up with TRBD2. The CDR3 is 14 amino acids. V shed 5 bases, J shed 7 bases, and the junction held 10 bases outside the gene matches. From germline, CDR1 is PRHDT and CDR2 FYEKMQ (reference sequence). CDR3: CASSVRDGGSTQYF. The CDR3 DNA sequence: TGTGCCAGCAGCGTCCGGGACGGGGGGTCGACCCAGTACTTC.

This chain connects TRBV30 to TRBJ2-1; 7 positions agree with TRBD2. Germline-derived CDR1 and CDR2 are GTSNPN and SVGIG (reference sequence). V shed 5 bases, J shed 4 bases, and the junction held 2 bases outside the gene matches. The CDR3 covers 12 residues. DNA of the CDR3: TGTGCCTGGCTGGGAGGGTACAATGAGCAGTTCTTC. It is translated as CAWLGGYNEQFF.

The genes are TRBV4-2 and TRBJ1-1; D is unclear. Germline-derived CDR1 and CDR2 are LGHNA and YNFKEQ. V shed 4 bases and J shed 4 bases, with 10 bases lying between them. This CDR3 region has 13 residues. This CDR3 reads CASSPGSVTEAFF. CDR3 DNA: TGTGCCAGCAGCCCCGGTTCGGTCACTGAAGCTTTCTTT.

This chain connects TRBV7-9 to TRBJ1-3, with 7 bases aligning to TRBD1. Germline lookup yields CDR1 SEHNR and CDR2 FQNEAQ (reference sequence). This CDR3 is built from 15 residues. Trimming at V came to 6 bases and at J to 0 bases, leaving 5 bases not matched to a gene. CDR3 coding DNA: TGTGCCAGCAGTCGTACAGGGGACTCTGGAAACACCATATATTTT. Translation gives CASSRTGDSGNTIYF. Supplemented by reference TRBV7-9 and TRBJ1-3, the full variable domain reads DTGVSQNPRHKITKRGQNVTFRCDPISEHNRLYWYRQTLGQGPEFLTYFQNEAQLEKSRLLSDRFSAERPKGSFSTLEIQRTEQGDSAMYLCASSRTGDSGNTIYFGEGSWLTVV.

Of note for this clone: The same CDR3 can be traced to other DNA sequences in this sample. This rearrangement joins TRBV5-1 to TRBJ2-7; TRBD1 matches at 8 bases. Germline CDR1 is SGHRS and CDR2 is YFSETQ. V was pared by 3 bases and J by 0 bases, with 2 bases of the junction left unmatched. This CDR3 spans 14 amino acids. The CDR3 sequence: CASSSGTGSYEQYF. For the CDR3, the DNA is TGCGCCAGCAGCTCCGGGACAGGCTCCTACGAGCAGTACTTC.

The V call is TRBV19, the J call TRBJ2-1, with D maybe TRBD2 (5 bases). The CDR3 runs to 14 residues. Germline V gives CDR1 LNHDA, CDR2 SQIVND (reference sequence). Trimming took off 5 bases at V and 5 bases at J, with 13 bases between the two ends. In DNA form, the CDR3 reads TGTGCCAGTAGTTTTGCGGGTCCTAACAATGAGCAGTTCTTC. This encodes CASSFAGPNNEQFF.

The chain couples TRBV3-1 (or the pseudogene TRBV3-2) to TRBJ2-6, with 9 bases fitting TRBD2. Losses at the gene ends were 6 bases for V and 2 bases for J; bases not matched to a gene: 8. The germline CDR1 and CDR2 sequences are LGHDT and YNNKEL (reference sequence). This CDR3 is 17 amino acids long. The CDR3 loop reads CASSLSGSRPGANVLTF. Here the CDR3 DNA reads TGTGCCAGCAGTCTTAGCGGGAGCCGCCCTGGGGCCAACGTCCTGACTTTC.

This chain connects TRBV6-5 to TRBJ2-1; D remains unclear. V dropped 6 bases and J dropped 9 bases, with 12 bases sitting between them. Germline-derived CDR1 and CDR2 are MNHEY and SVGAGI. This CDR3 is 12 amino acids long. CDR3 protein: CASSHSSTEQFF. CDR3 DNA sequence: TGTGCCAGCAGCCATTCTAGTACTGAGCAGTTCTTC.

This rearrangement joins TRBV19 to TRBJ2-1; 7 nucleotides match TRBD2. The CDR3 is 16 residues long. The ends lost 3 bases at V and 0 bases at J; junction bases unmatched: 5. The germline V gene has CDR1 LNHDA and CDR2 SQIVND (reference sequence). The CDR3 bases are TGTGCCAGTAGTATTTTAGCGGGTAGCTCCTACAATGAGCAGTTCTTC. Its translation: CASSILAGSSYNEQFF. Using reference TRBV19 and TRBJ2-1 for the parts outside the CDR3, the full variable domain is DGGITQSPKYLFRKEGQNVTLSCEQNLNHDAMYWYRQDPGQGLRLIYYSQIVNDFQKGDIAEGYSVSREKKESFPLTVTSAQKNPTAFYLCASSILAGSSYNEQFFGPGTRLTVL.

This chain uses TRBV29-1 with TRBJ2-7; possible D gene TRBD1, 5 bases. This CDR3 has 15 residues. Trimming shortened V by 4 bases and J by 2 bases, and 18 bases separated the two germline ends. CDR1 is SQVTM and CDR2 is ANQGSEA in the germline V gene. CDR3 in DNA: TGCAGCGTTGTTTATCCAGGGCTCCAAACCTACGAGCAGTACTTC. It specifies CSVVYPGLQTYEQYF.